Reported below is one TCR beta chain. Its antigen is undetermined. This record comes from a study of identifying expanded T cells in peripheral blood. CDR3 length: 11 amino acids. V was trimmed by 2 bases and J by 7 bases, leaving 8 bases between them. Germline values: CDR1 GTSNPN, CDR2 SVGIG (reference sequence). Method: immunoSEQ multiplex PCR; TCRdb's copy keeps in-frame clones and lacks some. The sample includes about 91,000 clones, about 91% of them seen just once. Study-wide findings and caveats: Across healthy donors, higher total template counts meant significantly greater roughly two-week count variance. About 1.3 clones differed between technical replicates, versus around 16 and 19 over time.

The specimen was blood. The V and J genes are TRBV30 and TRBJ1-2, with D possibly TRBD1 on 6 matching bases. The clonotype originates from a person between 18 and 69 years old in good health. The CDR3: CAWSLGGGYTF. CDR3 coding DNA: TGTGCCTGGAGTCTAGGGGGTGGCTACACCTTC.